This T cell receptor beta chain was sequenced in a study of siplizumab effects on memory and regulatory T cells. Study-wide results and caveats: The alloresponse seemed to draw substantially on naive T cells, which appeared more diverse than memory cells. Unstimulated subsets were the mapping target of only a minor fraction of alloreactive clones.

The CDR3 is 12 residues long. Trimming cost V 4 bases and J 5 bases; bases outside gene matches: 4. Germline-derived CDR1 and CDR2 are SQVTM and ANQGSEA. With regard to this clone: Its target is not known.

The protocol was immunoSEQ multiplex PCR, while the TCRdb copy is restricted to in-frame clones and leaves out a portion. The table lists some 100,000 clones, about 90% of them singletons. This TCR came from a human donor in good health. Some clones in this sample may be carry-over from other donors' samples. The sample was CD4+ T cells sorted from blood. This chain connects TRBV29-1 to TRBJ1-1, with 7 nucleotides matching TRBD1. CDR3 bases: TGCAGCGTTGGGGACAGCGGAACTGAAGCTTTCTTT. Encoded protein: CSVGDSGTEAFF.